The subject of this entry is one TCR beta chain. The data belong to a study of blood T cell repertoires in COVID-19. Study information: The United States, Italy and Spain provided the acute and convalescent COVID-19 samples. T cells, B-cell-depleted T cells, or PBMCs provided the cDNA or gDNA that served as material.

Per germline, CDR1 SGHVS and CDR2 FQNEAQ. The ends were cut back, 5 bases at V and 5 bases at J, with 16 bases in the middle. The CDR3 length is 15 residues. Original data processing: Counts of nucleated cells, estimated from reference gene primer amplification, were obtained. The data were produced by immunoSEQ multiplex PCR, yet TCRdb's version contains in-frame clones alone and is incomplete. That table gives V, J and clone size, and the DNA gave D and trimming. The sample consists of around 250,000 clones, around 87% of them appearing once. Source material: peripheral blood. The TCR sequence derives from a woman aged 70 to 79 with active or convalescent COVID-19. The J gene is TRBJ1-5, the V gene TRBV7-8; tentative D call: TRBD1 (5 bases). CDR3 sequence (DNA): TGTGCCAGCAGCCCCCGGGGGGAGAAGGATCAGCCCCAGCATTTT. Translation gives CASSPRGEKDQPQHF.